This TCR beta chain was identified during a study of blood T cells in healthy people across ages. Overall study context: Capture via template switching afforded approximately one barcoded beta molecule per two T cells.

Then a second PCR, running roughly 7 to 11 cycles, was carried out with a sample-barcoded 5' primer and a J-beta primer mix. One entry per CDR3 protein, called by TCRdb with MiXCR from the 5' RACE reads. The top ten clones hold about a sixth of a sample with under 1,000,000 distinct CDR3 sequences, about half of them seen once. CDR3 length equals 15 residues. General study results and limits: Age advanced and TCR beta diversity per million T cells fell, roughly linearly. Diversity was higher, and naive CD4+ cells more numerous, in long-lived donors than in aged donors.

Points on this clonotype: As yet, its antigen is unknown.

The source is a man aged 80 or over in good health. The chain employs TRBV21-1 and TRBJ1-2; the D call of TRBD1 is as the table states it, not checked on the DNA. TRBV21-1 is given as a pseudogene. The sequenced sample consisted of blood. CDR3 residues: CASSKAWTGKDGYTF. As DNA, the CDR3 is TGTGCCAGCAGCAAAGCCTGGACAGGGAAGGATGGCTACACCTTC.